This T cell receptor beta chain was sequenced for a study of regulatory T cells in long-lasting Graves disease listed by TCRdb under 2021. About the study as a whole: To count as having persistent Graves' disease, a patient had to have received antithyroid drug treatment for over 5 years with TSH receptor autoantibodies remaining persistently positive. TCR sequencing covered some 13 persistent and 20 newly diagnosed Graves' disease patients, about 35 samples in total. Persistent Graves' disease patients in the clinical cohort had taken antithyroid drugs for roughly ten years on average. Persistent Graves' disease patients were compared with newly diagnosed Graves' disease patients by peripheral blood TCR sequencing and RNA sequencing. The study took place in China and was registered as a clinical trial.

This clonotype has a count of ten or more. Which antigen it targets is not known. Base-call qualities are not available, and no considerably larger clone is one nucleotide away. Points the paper makes about the study in general: Sequencing and analysis were restricted to the TCR beta chain. Compared with newly diagnosed patients, patients with persistent Graves' disease had lower TCR Shannon entropy and fewer highly expanded clones, which suggests clonal expansion. Preferential use of TRBV28, TRBJ1-2 and TRBJ2-5 was observed in persistent disease, whereas TRBV20-1 and TRBJ2-1 were favored in newly diagnosed disease. The authors noted that the small sample size was a limitation that may lower accuracy. More public clonotypes were shared among persistent patients (roughly 2,900) than among newly diagnosed patients (more than 900). The study examined only peripheral blood because the primary lesion, thyroid tissue, could not be accessed.

This specimen's time point label, interpreted: persistent/refractory GD, antithyroid drugs over 5 years with positive TRAb. For both TCR sequencing and RNA sequencing, RNA was extracted from PBMCs using TRIzol. Graves' disease was diagnosed according to American Thyroid Association guidelines. Patients were recruited from an endocrinology department in Xi'an, China. From each patient, approximately 9 milliliters of peripheral blood was collected into an EDTA anticoagulant tube. Ficoll Paque Plus density gradient separation was used to isolate PBMCs, and no additional T cell sorting was done. RNA quality was checked with an Agilent 2100 Bioanalyzer and agarose gel, and concentration with a NanoDrop 2000. The library was generated by multiplex PCR. Sequencer: Illumina HiSeq 4000. CDR3 regions were amplified by Arm-PCR with iRepertoire HTBI primers to construct TCR beta libraries. Gel purification was performed on PCR products prior to sequencing. Under the source paper's analysis protocol: Across samples, around 62 TRBV and roughly 15 TRBJ segments were identified and used for gene usage analysis of CDR3 amino acid clonotypes. COPE and FqMerger were used to merge the filtered high-quality paired reads into contigs. BLAST was used to align contigs to IMGT TRBV, TRBD and TRBJ reference genes, and CDR3 was defined according to IMGT. Highly expanded clones were defined as clonotypes with a frequency above 0.1%. Repertoire diversity was measured by Shannon entropy, and V-J evenness by the Gini coefficient. A clonotype found in more than one individual was treated as public. The public reads were reprocessed in TCRdb via fastp at Q25 and MiXCR, keeping in-frame beta chains. Entries are consolidated by CDR3 protein sequence, retaining the most common genes and DNA. The V and J calls and clone size come from TCRdb's table, not from the authors' own analysis. The sample table contains around 400,000 distinct CDR3 sequences; only one count was recorded for 23% of them. The ten largest clonotypes hold roughly a quarter of the sample.

The CDR3 numbers 10 residues from cysteine through phenylalanine. Kept here is only the CDR3 DNA, which spans 30 bases and is read in frame from base 1. V and J are truncated by 5 bases and 7 bases respectively, leaving an intervening sequence of 5 bases. Sequencing used peripheral blood mononuclear cells (PBMCs), obtained when the disease was refractory, from a patient treated with antithyroid drugs. The chain is assembled from TRBV12-3 or TRBV12-4 and TRBJ1-2, with no reliable assignment of the D segment. The receptor was derived from a female donor with Graves disease. Here the CDR3 is given as CASSVSGYTF. In nucleotides, the sequence is TGTGCCAGCAGTGTCTCTGGCTACACCTTC.